At least ten counts were recorded for the clone carrying this TCR beta chain. Germline lookup yields CDR1 GTSNPN and CDR2 SVGIG (reference sequence). Trimming removed 3 bases at V and 1 base at J, with 6 bases between. This CDR3 has 12 amino acids. This entry belongs to a study of T cells in Graves' hyperthyroidism and ophthalmopathy. Regions amplified from RNA transcripts were the TCR beta CDR3 regions. Carried out on the TCR CDR3, a first-round RT-PCR used the HTBI primer set. TCRdb re-called the multiplex PCR reads with MiXCR, one entry per CDR3 protein. The table shows over 250,000 distinct CDR3 sequences, with roughly an eighth occurring only once.

The TCR was taken from a woman aged 40 to 55 with Graves' ophthalmopathy. This chain connects TRBV30 to TRBJ1-1; D gene unclear. Material: blood. This CDR3 is CAWSVKNTEAFF. The CDR3 DNA is TGTGCCTGGAGCGTTAAGAACACTGAAGCTTTCTTT.